A single sample gave rise to the 15 T cell receptor beta chains below, sequenced in a study of vaccination and CD4 T cells after COVID-19. The study sequenced cultured CD4+ T cell DNA using the Oncomine TCR Beta short-read assay. In TCRdb, the PCR reads were re-called with MiXCR into one record per CDR3 protein. The sample includes around 26,000 distinct CDR3 sequences, about 40% of them seen just once. Treatment indicated: roughly 10-day PBMC culture with coronavirus spike peptide pools or control peptides (ViraFEST assay). No antigen has been assigned to these receptors. Sequencing used CD4+ T cells from blood, cultured in vitro. These receptor sequences come from a human donor who had recovered from COVID-19.

In its sample, this clonotype was seen a few times. The chain employs TRBV10-3 and TRBJ1-5; D is perhaps TRBD1 (6 bases). The CDR3 length is 15 residues. With 3 bases removed from V and 2 bases from J, the gap between germline ends came to 11 bases. The germline CDR1 and CDR2 sequences are ENHRY and SYGVKD. Here the CDR3 reads CAISEQGLGNQPQHF. CDR3 sequence (DNA): TGTGCCATCAGTGAACAGGGATTGGGCAATCAGCCCCAGCATTTT.

This chain uses TRBV5-6 with TRBJ1-1; D gene unclear. Trimming cost V 4 bases and J 1 base, with 8 bases left between them. The germline CDR1 and CDR2 sequences are SGHDT and YYEEEE. The CDR3 length is 13 residues. The chain's CDR3 is CASSDAPNTEAFF. The CDR3 DNA follows: TGTGCCAGCAGCGACGCACCGAACACTGAAGCTTTCTTT.

The chain combines TRBV10-3 with TRBJ2-7, with 7 bases identical to TRBD2. V was pared by 3 bases and J by 5 bases, with 22 bases of the junction left unmatched. The CDR3 contains 19 residues. Per the germline V gene, CDR1 is ENHRY and CDR2 is SYGVKD. This CDR3 reads CAISDALGGRGINRDEQYF. The CDR3 nucleotides are TGTGCCATCAGTGACGCCCTTGGGGGGAGGGGTATAAATCGGGACGAGCAGTACTTC.

This clonotype was detected a few times. V is TRBV28 and J is TRBJ1-2; TRBD1 matches at 7 bases. The germline gives CDR1 MDHEN, CDR2 SYDVKM. The CDR3 sequence is 15 residues long. The V gene end was trimmed by 7 bases and the J gene end by 5 bases; junction bases not matched to a gene: 13. CDR3 in amino acids: CASNTAGRGGYGYTF. The CDR3 nucleotides are TGTGCCAGCAACACAGCTGGCAGGGGGGGGTATGGCTACACCTTC.

CDR3 DNA sequence: TGTGCCAGCAGGCCACCAGCGGGAGCCTACAATGAGCAGTTCTTC. It yields the protein CASRPPAGAYNEQFF. The gene calls are TRBV6-1 and TRBJ2-1; 8 bases agree with TRBD2. Germline values: CDR1 MNHNS, CDR2 SASEGT. CDR3 length equals 15 residues. Trimming removed 6 bases from V and 2 bases from J; junction bases left unmatched: 6.

The CDR3 loop reads CASSSGRILNTEAFF. The CDR3 DNA reads as TGTGCCAGCAGCTCAGGACGGATTTTGAACACTGAAGCTTTCTTT. J is TRBJ1-1 and V is TRBV6-1; D not certain. Germline V gene sequence: CDR1 MNHNS, CDR2 SASEGT. Trimming removed 6 bases at V and 0 bases at J, with 14 bases between. The CDR3 contains 15 residues.

This chain connects TRBV5-1 to TRBJ2-3, with TRBD1 matching 12 bases. Per germline, CDR1 SGHRS and CDR2 YFSETQ. CDR3 length: 15 residues. V was clipped by 3 bases and J by 5 bases; unmatched bases: 4. The CDR3 bases are TGCGCCAGCAGCTGGGGGGACAGGGGGCAAGATACGCAGTATTTT. Amino acids: CASSWGDRGQDTQYF.

This CDR3 reads CASVFSDNEQFF. In DNA form, the CDR3 reads TGCGCCAGCGTTTTTAGTGACAATGAGCAGTTCTTC. V and J are TRBV23-1 and TRBJ2-1; D not certain. TRBV23-1 is classed as an ORF, of uncertain function. The CDR3 is 12 residues long. The V gene lost 8 bases and the J gene lost 5 bases, with 10 bases spanning the gap.

This clonotype was seen more than once but under ten times. This chain uses TRBV6-5 with TRBJ1-2; tentatively, D is TRBD1 (6 bases). The germline V gene encodes CDR1 MNHEY and CDR2 SVGAGI. The CDR3 has 13 residues. V shed 1 base and J shed 7 bases, with 10 bases lying between them. Written as DNA, the CDR3 is TGTGCCAGCAGTTACTACAGGGCGACTGGCTACACCTTC. Amino acid sequence: CASSYYRATGYTF.

This chain connects TRBV20-1 to TRBJ1-4, with D possibly being TRBD1 (6 bases). Trimming pared 5 bases from V and 5 bases from J, leaving 15 bases between. CDR1 is DFQATT and CDR2 is SNEGSKA in the germline V gene (reference sequence). CDR3 length equals 14 residues. The CDR3 reads CSASGAGGNEKLFF. The CDR3 region has the DNA TGCAGTGCTTCGGGGGCGGGCGGCAATGAAAAACTGTTTTTT.

The J gene is TRBJ1-5, the V gene TRBV20-1; D not certain. CDR3 length: 12 residues. CDR1 and CDR2 from the germline V gene are DFQATT and SNEGSKA (reference sequence). Trimming cost V 2 bases and J 9 bases, with 11 bases left between them. CDR3 DNA sequence: TGCAGTGCTAGAAGACAAATCTGGCCCCAGCATTTT. The encoded protein is CSARRQIWPQHF.

This rearrangement joins TRBV5-1 to TRBJ2-3; 7 bases agree with TRBD2. This CDR3 has 15 residues. Germline CDR1 SGHRS, CDR2 YFSETQ. V gave up 4 bases and J gave up 2 bases; unmatched junction bases: 7. Here the CDR3 DNA reads TGCGCCAGCAGCCAGCTGGGGGGGGACACAGATACGCAGTATTTT. Encoded protein: CASSQLGGDTDTQYF.

This clonotype turned up a few times. The gene calls are TRBV20-1 and TRBJ1-6; weak D call: TRBD1 (5 bases). Between the trimmed V and J ends, which lost 6 bases and 4 bases, there was a span of 10 bases. Germline V lookup: CDR1 DFQATT, CDR2 SNEGSKA (reference sequence). This CDR3 spans 13 amino acids. The CDR3 loop is CSAQGRYNSPLHF. For the CDR3, the DNA is TGCAGTGCCCAGGGCCGATATAATTCACCCCTCCACTTT.

This clonotype has just one count. Written as DNA, the CDR3 is TGTGCCAGCAGTGAAGCCGGACAGGGGGCGGGCGAGCAGTACTTC. It yields the protein CASSEAGQGAGEQYF. V is TRBV6-1 and J is TRBJ2-7, with 11 nucleotides matching TRBD1. The junction had 4 bases not matched to a gene; V was cut back by 0 bases and J by 6 bases. CDR1 is MNHNS, CDR2 SASEGT, per germline. This CDR3 contains 15 residues.

This clonotype was seen more than once but under ten times. The gene calls are TRBV2 and TRBJ1-6; D not certain. From germline, CDR1 is SNHLY and CDR2 FYNNEI. The CDR3 consists of 15 residues. Trimming stripped 5 bases from V and 0 bases from J, with 8 bases between. The CDR3 DNA is TGTGCCAGCAGTATACAGAGCTCCTATAATTCACCCCTCCACTTT. It codes for CASSIQSSYNSPLHF.